This record concerns one TCR beta chain sequence. The sample is drawn from a study of blood T cell repertoires in COVID-19. As for the study in general: The origin of the acute and convalescent COVID-19 samples was the United States, Italy and Spain. T cells, B-cell-depleted T cells, or PBMCs supplied cDNA or gDNA.

Per the original methods: Estimation of nucleated cell counts relied on the amplification of reference gene primers. TCRdb's table, derived via immunoSEQ multiplex PCR, lists solely in-frame clones and lacks some. Clone size and the V and J calls come from that table; the DNA yielded D and trimming. The sample holds some 450,000 clones; about nine tenths are singletons and the top ten take approximately 12%. V lost 6 bases to trimming and J lost 1 base; unmatched junction nucleotides: 6. Germline V gives CDR1 SGHRS, CDR2 YFSETQ. The CDR3 is made up of 15 amino acids. During active infection, Seattle patients enrolled and were then monitored through disease.

The sample was peripheral blood. The source is a woman aged 50 to 60 with COVID-19, enrolled during active disease. This chain connects TRBV5-1 to TRBJ2-3, with 9 bases matching TRBD1. This chain's CDR3 is CASKKDRGRTDTQYF. In DNA, the CDR3 is TGCGCCAGCAAGAAGGACAGGGGACGCACAGATACGCAGTATTTT. Drawing the rest from reference TRBV5-1 and TRBJ2-3, the complete variable domain is KAGVTQTPRYLIKTRGQQVTLSCSPISGHRSVSWYQQTPGQGLQFLFEYFSETQRNKGNFPGRFSGRQFSNSRSEMNVSTLELGDSALYLCASKKDRGRTDTQYFGPGTRLTVL.